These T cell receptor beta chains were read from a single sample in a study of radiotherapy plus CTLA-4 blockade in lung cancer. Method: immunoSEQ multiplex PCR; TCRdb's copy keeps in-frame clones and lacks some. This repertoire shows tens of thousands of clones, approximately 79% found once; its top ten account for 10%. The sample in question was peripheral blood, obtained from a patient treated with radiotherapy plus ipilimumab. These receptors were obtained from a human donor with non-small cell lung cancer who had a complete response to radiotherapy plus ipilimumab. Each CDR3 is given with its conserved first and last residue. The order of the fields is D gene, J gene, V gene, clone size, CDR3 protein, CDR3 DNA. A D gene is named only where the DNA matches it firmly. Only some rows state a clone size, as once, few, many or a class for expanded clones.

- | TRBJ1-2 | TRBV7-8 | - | CASSLGGRDGYTF | TGTGCCAGCAGCTTAGGTGGGAGAGATGGCTACACCTTC
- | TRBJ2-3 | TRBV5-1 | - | CASSLGGFGDTQYF | TGCGCCAGCAGCTTGGGAGGGTTCGGGGATACGCAGTATTTT
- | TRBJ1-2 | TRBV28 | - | CASSPTVNYGYTF | TGTGCCAGCAGTCCTACAGTAAACTATGGCTACACCTTC
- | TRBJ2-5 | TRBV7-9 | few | CASSPAGETQYF | TGTGCCAGCAGCCCAGCAGGAGAGACCCAGTACTTC
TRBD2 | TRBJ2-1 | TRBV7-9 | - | CASSSAGAHNEQFF | TGTGCCAGCAGCTCCGCGGGAGCCCACAATGAGCAGTTCTTC
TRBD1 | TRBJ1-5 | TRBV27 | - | CASRSTGTGLLQPQHF | TGTGCCAGCAGGTCAACCGGGACAGGGCTATTACAGCCCCAGCATTTT
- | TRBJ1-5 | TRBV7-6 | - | CASSEGVRQPQHF | TGTGCCAGCAGCGAGGGGGTTAGACAGCCCCAGCATTTT
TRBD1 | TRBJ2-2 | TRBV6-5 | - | CASKDRDPYTGELFF | TGTGCCAGCAAAGACAGGGATCCGTACACCGGGGAGCTGTTTTTT
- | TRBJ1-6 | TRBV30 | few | CAWRRSSGSLHF | TGTGCCTGGAGACGATCCTCGGGGTCCCTCCACTTT
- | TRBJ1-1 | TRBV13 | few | CASTGPNTEAFF | TGTGCCAGCACGGGGCCGAACACTGAAGCTTTCTTT
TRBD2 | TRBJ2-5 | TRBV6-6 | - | CASTGLAGGDQYF | TGTGCCAGCACCGGACTAGCGGGAGGGGACCAGTACTTC
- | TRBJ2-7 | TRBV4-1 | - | CASSQDTRGLTYEQYF | TGCGCCAGCAGCCAAGATACGAGGGGTTTAACTTACGAGCAGTACTTC
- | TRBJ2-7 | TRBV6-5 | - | CASSAYESYEQYF | TGTGCCAGCAGTGCTTATGAATCCTACGAGCAGTACTTC
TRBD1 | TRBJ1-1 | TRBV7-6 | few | CASSTTGETEAFF | TGTGCCAGCAGCACGACAGGGGAGACTGAAGCTTTCTTT
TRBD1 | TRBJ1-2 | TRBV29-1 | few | CSVAGTGEGYTF | TGCAGCGTCGCCGGGACAGGGGAAGGCTACACCTTC
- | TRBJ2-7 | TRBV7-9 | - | CASSLASNSREQYF | TGTGCCAGCAGCTTAGCGTCGAACAGTCGCGAGCAGTACTTC
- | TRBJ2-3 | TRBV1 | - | CTSSQEGLSGSSTDTQYF | TGCACCAGCAGCCAAGAGGGGTTATCAGGCTCTAGCACAGATACGCAGTATTTT
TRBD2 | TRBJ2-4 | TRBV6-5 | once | CASRTSVSSGNIQYF | TGTGCCAGCAGAACATCAGTCTCTAGCGGAAACATTCAGTACTTC
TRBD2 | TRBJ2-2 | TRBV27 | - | CASSLLAGGPWTGELFF | TGTGCCAGCAGTTTACTCGCGGGAGGGCCGTGGACCGGGGAGCTGTTTTTT
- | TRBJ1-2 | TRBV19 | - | CASSDWRGGVNYGYTF | TGTGCCAGTAGTGACTGGCGGGGGGGTGTTAACTATGGCTACACCTTC
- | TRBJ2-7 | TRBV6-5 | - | CASSEVQGRYEQYF | TGTGCCAGCAGTGAAGTCCAGGGGAGGTACGAGCAGTACTTC
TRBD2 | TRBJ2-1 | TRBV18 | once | CASSPLAGVINEQFF | TGTGCCAGCTCACCCCTAGCGGGAGTAATCAATGAGCAGTTCTTC
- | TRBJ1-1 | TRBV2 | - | CASIPGLQNTEAFF | TGTGCCAGTATACCGGGGCTACAGAACACTGAAGCTTTCTTT
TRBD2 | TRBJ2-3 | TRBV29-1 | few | CSVEEGGSTDTQYF | TGCAGCGTTGAGGAGGGAGGGAGCACAGATACGCAGTATTTT
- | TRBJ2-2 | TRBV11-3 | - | CASSLEGNTGELFF | TGTGCCAGCAGCTTAGAAGGGAACACCGGGGAGCTGTTTTTT
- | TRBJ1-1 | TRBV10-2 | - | CASSLAGLDTEAFF | TGCGCCAGCAGTTTGGCAGGGTTAGACACTGAAGCTTTCTTT